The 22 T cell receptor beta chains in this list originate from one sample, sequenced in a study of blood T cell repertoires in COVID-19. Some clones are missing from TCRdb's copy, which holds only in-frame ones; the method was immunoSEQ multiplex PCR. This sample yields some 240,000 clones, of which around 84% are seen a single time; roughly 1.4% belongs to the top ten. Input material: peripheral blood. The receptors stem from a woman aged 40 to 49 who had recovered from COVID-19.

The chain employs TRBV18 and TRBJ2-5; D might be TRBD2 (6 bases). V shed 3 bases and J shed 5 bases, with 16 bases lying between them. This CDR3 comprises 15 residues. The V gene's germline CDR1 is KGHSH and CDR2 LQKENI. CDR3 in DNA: TGTGCCAGCTCACCCCCAACGGGGGTGACGGAGACCCAGTACTTC. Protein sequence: CASSPPTGVTETQYF.

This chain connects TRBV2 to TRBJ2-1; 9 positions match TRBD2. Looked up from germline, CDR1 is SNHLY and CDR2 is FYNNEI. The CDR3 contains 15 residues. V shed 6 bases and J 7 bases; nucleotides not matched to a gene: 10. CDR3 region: CASRGPSGAGNEQFF. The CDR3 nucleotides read TGTGCCAGCAGGGGGCCTAGCGGGGCTGGAAATGAGCAGTTCTTC.

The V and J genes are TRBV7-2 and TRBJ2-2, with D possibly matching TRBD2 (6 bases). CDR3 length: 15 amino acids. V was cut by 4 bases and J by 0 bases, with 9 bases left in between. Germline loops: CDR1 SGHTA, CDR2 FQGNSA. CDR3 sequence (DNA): TGTGCCAGCAGCTCGCGGGGCGCGAACACCGGGGAGCTGTTTTTT. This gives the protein CASSSRGANTGELFF.

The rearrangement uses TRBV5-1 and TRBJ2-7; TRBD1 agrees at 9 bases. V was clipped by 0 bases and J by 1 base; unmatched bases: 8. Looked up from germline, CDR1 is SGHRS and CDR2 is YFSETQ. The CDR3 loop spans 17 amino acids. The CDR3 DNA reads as TGCGCCAGCAGCTTGGATCCCCCGGGACAGGGATCCTACGAGCAGTACTTC. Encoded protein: CASSLDPPGQGSYEQYF.

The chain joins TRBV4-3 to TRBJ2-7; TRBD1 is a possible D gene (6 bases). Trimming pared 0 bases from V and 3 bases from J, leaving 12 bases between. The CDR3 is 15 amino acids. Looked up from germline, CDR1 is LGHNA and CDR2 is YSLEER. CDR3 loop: CASSQDYRGGYEQYF. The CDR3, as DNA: TGCGCCAGCAGCCAAGATTACCGAGGGGGCTACGAGCAGTACTTC.

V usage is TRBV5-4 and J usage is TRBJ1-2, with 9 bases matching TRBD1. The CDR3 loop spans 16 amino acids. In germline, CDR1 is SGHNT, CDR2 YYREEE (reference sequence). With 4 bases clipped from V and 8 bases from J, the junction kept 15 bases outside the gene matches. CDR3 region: CASSVTRGQGKDGYTF. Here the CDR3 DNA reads TGTGCCAGCAGCGTAACGCGGGGACAGGGTAAAGACGGCTACACCTTC.

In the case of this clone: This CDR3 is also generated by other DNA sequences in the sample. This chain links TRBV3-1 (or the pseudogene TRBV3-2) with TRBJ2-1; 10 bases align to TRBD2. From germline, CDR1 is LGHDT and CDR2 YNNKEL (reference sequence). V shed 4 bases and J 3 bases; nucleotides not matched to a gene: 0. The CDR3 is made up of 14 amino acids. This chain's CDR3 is CASSLAGGYNEQFF. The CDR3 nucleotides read TGTGCCAGCAGCCTAGCGGGGGGCTACAATGAGCAGTTCTTC.

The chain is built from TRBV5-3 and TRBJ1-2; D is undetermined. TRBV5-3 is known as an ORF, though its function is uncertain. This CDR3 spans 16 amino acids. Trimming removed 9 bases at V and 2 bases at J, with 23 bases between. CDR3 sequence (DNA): TGTGCCAACTTCTCGGAGGACGGGCCAGAGAACTATGGCTACACCTTC. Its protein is CANFSEDGPENYGYTF.

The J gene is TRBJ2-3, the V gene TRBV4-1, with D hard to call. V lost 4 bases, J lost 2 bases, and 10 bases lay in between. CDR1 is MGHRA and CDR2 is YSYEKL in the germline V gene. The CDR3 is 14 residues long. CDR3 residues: CASSLQYNTDTQYF. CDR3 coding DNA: TGCGCCAGCAGCCTCCAATACAACACAGATACGCAGTATTTT.

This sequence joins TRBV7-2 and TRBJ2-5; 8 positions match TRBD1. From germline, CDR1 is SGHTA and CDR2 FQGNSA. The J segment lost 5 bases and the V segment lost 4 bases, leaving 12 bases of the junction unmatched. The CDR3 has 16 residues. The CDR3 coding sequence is TGTGCCAGCAGCTCCACAGGGGGTGTAAGGTTGGAGACCCAGTACTTC. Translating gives CASSSTGGVRLETQYF.

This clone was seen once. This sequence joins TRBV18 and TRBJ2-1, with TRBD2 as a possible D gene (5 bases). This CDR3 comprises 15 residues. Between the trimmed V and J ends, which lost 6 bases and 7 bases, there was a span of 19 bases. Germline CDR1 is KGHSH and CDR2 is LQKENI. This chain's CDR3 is CASSSTKVVGNEQFF. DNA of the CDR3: TGTGCCAGCTCGTCGACTAAGGTGGTAGGAAATGAGCAGTTCTTC.

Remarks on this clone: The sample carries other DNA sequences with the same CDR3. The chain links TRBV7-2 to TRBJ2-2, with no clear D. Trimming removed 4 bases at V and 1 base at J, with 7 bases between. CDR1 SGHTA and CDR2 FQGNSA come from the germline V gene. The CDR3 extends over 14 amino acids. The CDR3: CASSSVLNTGELFF. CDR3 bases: TGTGCCAGCAGCTCTGTCCTGAACACCGGGGAGCTGTTTTTT.

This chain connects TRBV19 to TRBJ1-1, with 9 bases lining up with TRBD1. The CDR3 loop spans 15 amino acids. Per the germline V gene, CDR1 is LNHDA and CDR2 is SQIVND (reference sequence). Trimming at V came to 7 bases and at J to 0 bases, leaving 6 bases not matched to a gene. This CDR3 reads CASNTQGALNTEAFF. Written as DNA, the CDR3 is TGTGCCAGTAATACACAGGGGGCCTTGAACACTGAAGCTTTCTTT.

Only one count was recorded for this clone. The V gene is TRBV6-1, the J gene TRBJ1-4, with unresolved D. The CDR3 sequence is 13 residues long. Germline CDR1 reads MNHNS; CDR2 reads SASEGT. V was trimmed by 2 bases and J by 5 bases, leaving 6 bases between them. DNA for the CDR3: TGTGCCAGCAGTGAACAAGAGAATGAAAAACTGTTTTTT. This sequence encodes CASSEQENEKLFF.

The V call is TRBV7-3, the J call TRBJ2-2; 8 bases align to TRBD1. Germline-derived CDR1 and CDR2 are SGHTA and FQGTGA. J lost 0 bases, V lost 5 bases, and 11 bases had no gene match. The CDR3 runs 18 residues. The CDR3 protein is CASSPGPVQGANTGELFF. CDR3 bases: TGTGCCAGCAGCCCAGGGCCGGTACAGGGGGCGAACACCGGGGAGCTGTTTTTT. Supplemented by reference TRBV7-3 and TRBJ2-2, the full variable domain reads GAGVSQTPSNKVTEKGKYVELRCDPISGHTALYWYRQSLGQGPEFLIYFQGTGAADDSGLPNDRFFAVRPEGSVSTLKIQRTERGDSAVYLCASSPGPVQGANTGELFFGEGSRLTVL.

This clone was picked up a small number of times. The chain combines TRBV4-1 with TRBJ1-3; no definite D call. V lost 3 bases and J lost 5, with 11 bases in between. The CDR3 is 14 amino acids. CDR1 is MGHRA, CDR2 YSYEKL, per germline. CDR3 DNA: TGCGCCAGCAGCCACCCTCTGGAGCGAAACACCATATATTTT. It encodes CASSHPLERNTIYF.

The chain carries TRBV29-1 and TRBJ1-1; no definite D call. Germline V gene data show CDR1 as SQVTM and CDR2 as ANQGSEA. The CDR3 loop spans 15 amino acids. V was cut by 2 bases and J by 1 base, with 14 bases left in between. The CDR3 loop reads CSVESWRGANTEAFF. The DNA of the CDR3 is TGCAGCGTTGAATCGTGGCGGGGAGCGAACACTGAAGCTTTCTTT. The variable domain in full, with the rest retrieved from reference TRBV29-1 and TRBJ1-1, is SAVISQKPSRDICQRGTSLTIQCQVDSQVTMMFWYRQQPGQSLTLIATANQGSEATYESGFVIDKFPISRPNLTFSTLTVSNMSPEDSSIYLCSVESWRGANTEAFFGQGTRLTVV.

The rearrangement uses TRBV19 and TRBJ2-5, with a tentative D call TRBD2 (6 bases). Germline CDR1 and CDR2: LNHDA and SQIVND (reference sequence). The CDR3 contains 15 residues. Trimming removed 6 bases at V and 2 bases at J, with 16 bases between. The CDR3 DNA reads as TGTGCCAGTAGCGCCCAATGGGACTTACAAGAGACCCAGTACTTC. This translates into CASSAQWDLQETQYF.

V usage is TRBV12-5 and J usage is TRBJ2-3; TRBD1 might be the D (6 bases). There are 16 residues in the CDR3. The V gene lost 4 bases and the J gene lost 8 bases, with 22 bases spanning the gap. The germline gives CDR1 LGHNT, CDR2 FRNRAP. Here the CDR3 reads CASGSTVQGPGGTQYF. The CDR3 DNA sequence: TGTGCTAGTGGTTCAACAGTACAGGGTCCCGGTGGTACGCAGTATTTT.

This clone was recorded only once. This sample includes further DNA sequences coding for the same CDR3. The CDR3 DNA is TGTGCCAGCAGGCCGGGACAATCCTACGAGCAGTACTTC. This encodes CASRPGQSYEQYF. This rearrangement joins TRBV6-5 to TRBJ2-7; D perhaps matches TRBD1 (6 bases). Looked up from germline, CDR1 is MNHEY and CDR2 is SVGAGI. Trimming took off 6 bases at V and 1 base at J, with 10 bases between the two ends. This CDR3 has 13 amino acids.

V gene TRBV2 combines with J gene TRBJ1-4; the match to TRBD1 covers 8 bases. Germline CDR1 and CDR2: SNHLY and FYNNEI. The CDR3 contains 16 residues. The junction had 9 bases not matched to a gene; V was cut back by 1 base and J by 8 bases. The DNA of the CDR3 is TGTGCCAGCAGTGAAGAGAGGACAGGGCTAGGCGAAAAACTGTTTTTT. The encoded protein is CASSEERTGLGEKLFF.

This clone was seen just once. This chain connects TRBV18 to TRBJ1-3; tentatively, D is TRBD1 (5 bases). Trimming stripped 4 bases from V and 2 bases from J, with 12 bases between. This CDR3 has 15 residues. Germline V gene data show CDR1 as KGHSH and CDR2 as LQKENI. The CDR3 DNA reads TGTGCCAGCTCACAATATCAGGGAACTGGAAACACCATATATTTT. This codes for CASSQYQGTGNTIYF.